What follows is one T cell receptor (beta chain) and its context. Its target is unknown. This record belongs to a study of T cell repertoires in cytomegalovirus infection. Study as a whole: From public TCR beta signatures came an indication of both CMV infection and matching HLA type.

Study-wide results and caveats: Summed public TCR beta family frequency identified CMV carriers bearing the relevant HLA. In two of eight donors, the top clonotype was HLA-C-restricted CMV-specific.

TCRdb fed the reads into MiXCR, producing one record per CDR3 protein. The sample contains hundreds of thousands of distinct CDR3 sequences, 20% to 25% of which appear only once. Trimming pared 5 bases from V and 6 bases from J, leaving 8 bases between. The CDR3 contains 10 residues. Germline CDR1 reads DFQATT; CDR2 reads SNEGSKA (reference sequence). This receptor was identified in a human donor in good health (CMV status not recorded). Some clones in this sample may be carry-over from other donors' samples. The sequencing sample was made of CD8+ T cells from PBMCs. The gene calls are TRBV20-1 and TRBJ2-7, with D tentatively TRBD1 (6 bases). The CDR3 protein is CSAGTREQYF. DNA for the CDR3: TGCAGTGCTGGGACACGCGAGCAGTACTTC.